This T cell receptor beta chain is from a study of graft-versus-host responses after intestinal transplantation. Study at large: Each transplant was multivisceral, liver-intestinal, or isolated intestinal. Induction with anti-thymocyte globulin, then tacrolimus and steroids for around three years, was given to all recipients. Study outcomes and limitations: Analysis identified GvH clones in recipient marrow, with some appearing first in ileum or blood. Graft-donor T cell macrochimerism in patients accompanied high graft-versus-host to host-versus-graft clonal ratios in allografts.

This table comes from immunoSEQ multiplex PCR, and its TCRdb copy is limited to in-frame clones, with some not included. The sample lists fewer than 90,000 clones, about 94% seen once, with roughly 0.17% in the top ten. Note on this clone: Its specificity is unknown.

The CDR3 totals 11 residues. CDR1 and CDR2 (germline): MDHEN, SYDVKM. The ends were cut back, 3 bases at V and 8 bases at J, with 4 bases in the middle. Specimen: unstimulated CD4+ T cells sorted from spleen or lymph node cells, collected before transplant. The gene calls are TRBV28 and TRBJ2-2, with D unresolved. The sequence was collected from a human donor who was the organ donor for an intestinal transplant. The DNA for the CDR3 is TGTGCCAGCAGTTTGACTGGGGAGCTGTTTTTT. It encodes CASSLTGELFF.